These 10 T cell receptor beta chains were sequenced from one sample in a study of shared clonotypes between healthy human individuals. The naive CD8 fraction comprised CD45RO-negative cells positively selected for CCR7 and excluded terminally differentiated effector memory CD45RA+ cells. Assay used: immunoSEQ multiplex PCR; TCRdb lists only in-frame clones, some missing. The sample records 550,000 to 750,000 clones, just under 97% being singletons. Specimen: naive CD8+ T cells sorted from blood. The receptors shown here come from a woman aged 25 to 39 in good health.

CDR3 sequence: CASSLAAGGPHEQYF. In nucleotides, the CDR3 is TGTGCCAGCAGCTTAGCGGCGGGAGGGCCGCATGAGCAGTACTTC. The rearrangement links TRBV13 to TRBJ2-7; TRBD2 matches 9 bases. Germline values: CDR1 PRHDT, CDR2 FYEKMQ (reference sequence). The ends lost 1 base at V and 7 bases at J; junction bases unmatched: 8. The CDR3 runs to 15 residues.

V gene TRBV2 combines with J gene TRBJ2-3; 8 bases are shared with TRBD2. The CDR3 runs to 14 residues. The V segment lost 6 bases and the J segment 5 bases; nucleotides outside the gene matches: 7. The germline V gene encodes CDR1 SNHLY and CDR2 FYNNEI. The CDR3 region is CASRGAGDLDTQYF. CDR3 coding DNA: TGTGCCAGCAGGGGAGCGGGAGATCTAGATACGCAGTATTTT.

For this clone: Other DNA sequences within the sample encode an identical CDR3. This sequence joins TRBV19 and TRBJ1-1; D unclear. CDR1 and CDR2 from the germline V gene are LNHDA and SQIVND (reference sequence). The length of the CDR3 is 13 residues. V was cut by 3 bases and J by 2 bases, with 7 bases left in between. This CDR3 reads CASSISGNTEAFF. CDR3 sequence (DNA): TGTGCCAGTAGTATTAGCGGCAACACTGAAGCTTTCTTT.

V and J are TRBV5-1 and TRBJ2-7, with TRBD2 matching over 8 bases. Germline CDR1 and CDR2: SGHRS and YFSETQ. The junction had 12 bases not matched to a gene; V was cut back by 4 bases and J by 3 bases. This CDR3 contains 16 residues. The DNA of the CDR3 is TGCGCCAGCAGCCCGGGAGGGGATAGCGGGGACTACGAGCAGTACTTC. As protein: CASSPGGDSGDYEQYF. The whole variable domain, filled in from reference TRBV5-1 and TRBJ2-7, reads KAGVTQTPRYLIKTRGQQVTLSCSPISGHRSVSWYQQTPGQGLQFLFEYFSETQRNKGNFPGRFSGRQFSNSRSEMNVSTLELGDSALYLCASSPGGDSGDYEQYFGPGTRLTVT.

The rearrangement uses TRBV5-4 and TRBJ2-7; D tentatively reads TRBD1 or TRBD2 (7 bases each). Germline CDR1 SGHNT, CDR2 YYREEE (reference sequence). This CDR3 spans 12 amino acids. Trimming removed 4 bases from V and 6 bases from J, with 11 bases in between. CDR3 amino acids: CASSQGGGEQYF. DNA of the CDR3: TGTGCCAGCAGCCAGGGGGGGGGCGAGCAGTACTTC.

The CDR3 coding sequence is TGTGCCAGCAGCGCCACCCCAGCGACTAGATCCGAGCAGTACTTC. It is translated as CASSATPATRSEQYF. The chain is built from TRBV11-2 and TRBJ2-7, with D possibly TRBD2 on 6 matching bases. V lost 5 bases and J 6 bases, leaving 20 bases between the germline ends. From germline, CDR1 is SGHAT and CDR2 FQNNGV. The CDR3 covers 15 residues.

V gene TRBV19 combines with J gene TRBJ1-1, with D possibly matching TRBD1 (5 bases). V dropped 0 bases and J dropped 6 bases, with 11 bases sitting between them. The CDR3 contains 14 residues. The germline CDR1 and CDR2 sequences are LNHDA and SQIVND (reference sequence). This chain's CDR3 is CASSIEGLGAEAFF. The CDR3 nucleotides read TGTGCCAGTAGTATAGAAGGCTTGGGGGCTGAAGCTTTCTTT. The full variable domain, rest sourced from reference TRBV19 and TRBJ1-1, is DGGITQSPKYLFRKEGQNVTLSCEQNLNHDAMYWYRQDPGQGLRLIYYSQIVNDFQKGDIAEGYSVSREKKESFPLTVTSAQKNPTAFYLCASSIEGLGAEAFFGQGTRLTVV.

J is TRBJ2-1 and V is TRBV5-4, with D maybe TRBD2 (6 bases). V dropped 4 bases and J dropped 7 bases, with 24 bases sitting between them. Per the germline V gene, CDR1 is SGHNT and CDR2 is YYREEE (reference sequence). This CDR3 has 17 amino acids. This CDR3 is CASSQDAGGAEWNEQFF. DNA for the CDR3: TGTGCCAGCAGCCAAGACGCCGGAGGGGCTGAATGGAATGAGCAGTTCTTC.

To note about this clone: The sample holds other DNA sequences that translate to the same CDR3. The genes are TRBV6-5 and TRBJ2-5; D could derive from TRBD1 or TRBD2 (5 bases each). Germline V gives CDR1 MNHEY, CDR2 SVGAGI. The CDR3 runs 14 residues. Trimming removed 2 bases from V and 5 bases from J, with 12 bases in between. The CDR3 DNA is TGTGCCAGCAGTTACAGCGGACAAGGGGAGACCCAGTACTTC. Encoded protein: CASSYSGQGETQYF.

The chain employs TRBV28 and TRBJ2-1; unclear D gene. Germline lookup yields CDR1 MDHEN and CDR2 SYDVKM. V was pared by 3 bases and J by 0 bases, with 9 bases between. There are 15 residues in the CDR3. The CDR3 region is CASSFLQSSYNEQFF. CDR3 nucleotide sequence: TGTGCCAGCAGTTTTCTCCAGAGCTCCTACAATGAGCAGTTCTTC.